This T cell receptor (beta chain) came from a study of T cells expressing NK-cell markers. Study at large: The authors derived TCR beta repertoires from sorted CD3+CD56+NKG2C+, CD3+CD56+NKG2C- and CD3+CD56-NKG2C+ T cells. Seven of the eight sequenced donors were classified as HCMV-seropositive, and one was classified as seronegative.

Synthesis of TCR beta cDNA relied on 5'RACE template switching carrying UMIs. TCRdb reanalyzed the 5' RACE reads and collapses them to one entry per CDR3 protein, without DNA. The table lists 450,000 to 600,000 distinct CDR3 sequences. The CDR3 is 16 amino acids. Per germline, CDR1 SQVTM and CDR2 ANQGSEA. Sequencing input: blood T cells: a sorted CD56 or NKG2C T cell subset, CD4+ or CD8+ T cells, or bulk PBMC T cells (not recorded which). The chain is built from TRBV29-1 and TRBJ1-5; TCRdb names TRBD1, which stays unverified in the absence of DNA. The clonotype was recovered from a man aged 18 to 30 in good health. This CDR3 reads CSVAIKGLFPGQPQHF.